A selection of T cell receptor beta chains follows, all from one sample in a study of T cells expressing NK-cell markers. From its re-call of the 5' RACE reads, TCRdb lists each CDR3 protein once, without DNA. This listing includes 250,000 to 300,000 distinct CDR3 sequences. The specimen sequenced was blood T cells: a sorted CD56 or NKG2C T cell subset, CD4+ or CD8+ T cells, or bulk PBMC T cells (not recorded which). The receptors were gathered from a man between 18 and 35 years old in good health. CDR3s include the opening cysteine and the closing phenylalanine or tryptophan.

V gene: TRBV5-1
J gene: TRBJ2-2
CDR3 protein: CASSNFGSSNTGELFF

V gene: TRBV7-9
J gene: TRBJ2-3
CDR3 protein: CASAWFAGSASTDTQYF

V gene: TRBV9
J gene: TRBJ2-1
CDR3 protein: CASSVTSGRRFSYEQFF

V gene: TRBV25-1
J gene: TRBJ2-1
CDR3 protein: CASTPLGGGSDEQFF

V gene: TRBV20-1
J gene: TRBJ2-7
CDR3 protein: CSAVSGGSSYEQYF

V gene: TRBV20-1
J gene: TRBJ2-2
CDR3 protein: CSAPGQGARGELFF

V gene: TRBV12-3/TRBV12-4
J gene: TRBJ1-2
CDR3 protein: CASSQGRRPYGYTF

V gene: TRBV6-1
J gene: TRBJ2-3
CDR3 protein: CASSPTLAGVLDTQYF

V gene: TRBV5-1
J gene: TRBJ2-7
CDR3 protein: CASSLVLAGSYEQYF

V gene: TRBV2
J gene: TRBJ2-1
CDR3 protein: CASSEDGTGVPGGQFF

V gene: TRBV7-2
J gene: TRBJ2-7
CDR3 protein: CASSLGPLSGEQYF

V gene: TRBV6-2/TRBV6-3
J gene: TRBJ2-7
CDR3 protein: CASSLRAGGPREQYF

V gene: TRBV7-6
J gene: TRBJ2-5
CDR3 protein: CASRDTGPGWAETQYF

V gene: TRBV6-2/TRBV6-3
J gene: TRBJ2-5
CDR3 protein: CASSKGLVTETQYF

V gene: TRBV19
J gene: TRBJ2-3
CDR3 protein: CASSKTGAGYTQYF